This T cell receptor beta chain emerged from a study of cytomegalovirus exposure and HLA in healthy donors. Method: immunoSEQ multiplex PCR; TCRdb's copy keeps in-frame clones and lacks some. The sample carries 100,000 or so clones, around 83% recorded once. Trimming pared 7 bases from V and 6 bases from J, leaving 10 bases between. This CDR3 is built from 11 residues. Germline lookup yields CDR1 MNHEY and CDR2 SMNVEV (reference sequence). Whole-study results and caveats: The study listed approximately 160 cytomegalovirus-associated TCR beta chains. According to a subsequent analysis, TCR clusters from the first cohort were inclined to appear together in the roughly 110 validation repertoires.

Concerning this clone: Its antigen remains unidentified.

This rearrangement joins TRBV27 to TRBJ2-7, with D possibly TRBD2 on 6 matching bases. Specimen: PBMCs. This sequence was found in a woman between 18 and 29 years old in good health and CMV-seropositive. CDR3 DNA sequence: TGTGCCAGCATGCGGGGTGGCGAGCAGTACTTC. Encoded protein: CASMRGGEQYF.